Listed here are 29 T cell receptor beta chains from one sample, sequenced in a study of blood T cell repertoires in COVID-19. Produced via immunoSEQ multiplex PCR; TCRdb's table is partial and in-frame only. The sample has about 35,000 clones; 85% are singletons. Specimen: peripheral blood. These receptors were taken from a man in his sixties with active or convalescent COVID-19.

The V gene is TRBV3-1 (or the pseudogene TRBV3-2), the J gene TRBJ1-6; TRBD1 matches at 7 bases. V shed 0 bases and J 10 bases; nucleotides not matched to a gene: 15. The CDR3 contains 18 residues. Germline V lookup: CDR1 LGHDT, CDR2 YNNKEL (reference sequence). CDR3 loop: CASSQDLGWTGVGSPLHF. The CDR3 nucleotides read TGTGCCAGCAGCCAAGATCTTGGGTGGACAGGCGTAGGGTCACCCCTCCACTTT.

V and J are TRBV6-5 and TRBJ2-1; 9 positions agree with TRBD1. There are 15 residues in the CDR3. Germline V CDR1 and CDR2: MNHEY, SVGAGI. V lost 4 bases, J lost 8 bases, and 9 bases stayed unmatched. This chain's CDR3 is CASSSPDRGGDEQFF. The DNA of the CDR3 is TGTGCCAGCAGTTCCCCGGACAGGGGTGGGGATGAGCAGTTCTTC.

V is TRBV7-9 and J is TRBJ1-2; 8 nucleotides match TRBD1. CDR3 length equals 15 residues. CDR1 SEHNR and CDR2 FQNEAQ come from the germline V gene (reference sequence). Trimming took 6 bases from V and 7 from J; bases not matched to a gene: 13. Here the CDR3 DNA reads TGTGCCAGCAGTCCCGATTTGGACAGGGTGGCTGGCTACACCTTC. It encodes CASSPDLDRVAGYTF.

The chain employs TRBV18 and TRBJ1-1; 10 bases agree with TRBD1. V shed 4 bases, J shed 6 bases, and the junction held 11 bases outside the gene matches. Germline lookup yields CDR1 KGHSH and CDR2 LQKENI. CDR3 length equals 16 residues. CDR3 loop: CASSLRQGALVPEAFF. The CDR3 nucleotides read TGTGCCAGCTCACTTAGACAGGGGGCGTTGGTACCTGAAGCTTTCTTT.

The chain has TRBV6-6 and TRBJ2-5; TRBD2 aligns across 8 bases. Germline V gene sequence: CDR1 MNHNY, CDR2 SVGAGI (reference sequence). With V trimmed by 5 bases and J by 1 base, 6 bases remained unmatched. The CDR3 totals 15 residues. CDR3 bases: TGTGCCAGCAGTAAACTAGCGGCCCTCCAAGAGACCCAGTACTTC. Protein sequence: CASSKLAALQETQYF.

V gene TRBV5-6 combines with J gene TRBJ2-3; D might be TRBD1 (6 bases). CDR1 and CDR2 from the germline V gene are SGHDT and YYEEEE. V lost 3 bases, J lost 4 bases, and 15 bases lay in between. The CDR3 runs to 15 residues. The CDR3 region has the DNA TGTGCCAGCAGCTCGACAGGTGAAGGGGCAGATACGCAGTATTTT. Its translation is CASSSTGEGADTQYF.

The gene calls are TRBV5-1 and TRBJ1-2, with 10 positions matching TRBD1. V dropped 5 bases and J dropped 4; count of bases not matched to a gene: 2. The CDR3 consists of 13 residues. Germline CDR1 and CDR2: SGHRS and YFSETQ. In nucleotides, the CDR3 is TGCGCCAGCAGTCGGGACAGGGGCTATGGCTACACCTTC. Its protein product is CASSRDRGYGYTF.

The rearrangement joins TRBV28 to TRBJ1-1; TRBD1 matches at 10 bases. CDR3 length: 13 amino acids. Germline values: CDR1 MDHEN, CDR2 SYDVKM. V lost 2 bases to trimming and J lost 12 bases; unmatched junction nucleotides: 6. CDR3 nucleotides: TGTGCCAGCAGTTTACGGGACAGGGGTGAGACTTTCTTT. It specifies CASSLRDRGETFF.

The chain employs TRBV5-4 and TRBJ2-1, with 13 bases that match TRBD2. The germline V gene has CDR1 SGHNT and CDR2 YYREEE (reference sequence). This CDR3 is built from 15 residues. The junction had 5 bases not matched to a gene; V was cut back by 3 bases and J by 8 bases. The CDR3 DNA sequence: TGTGCCAGCAGCTCACGACTAGCGGGAGGCGATGAGCAGTTCTTC. It specifies CASSSRLAGGDEQFF.

This CDR3 reads CASSQTTNRGTEAFF. The CDR3 coding sequence is TGTGCCAGCAGCCAAACCACCAACAGGGGGACTGAAGCTTTCTTT. The rearrangement joins TRBV3-1 (or the pseudogene TRBV3-2) to TRBJ1-1; 8 positions agree with TRBD1. The V gene's germline CDR1 is LGHDT and CDR2 YNNKEL (reference sequence). The V and J ends lost 2 bases and 5 bases, in that order; junction bases with no gene match: 7. The CDR3 consists of 15 residues.

This clone was detected only a few times. This chain joins TRBV30 and TRBJ2-5; tentative D call: TRBD1 (6 bases). Germline-derived CDR1 and CDR2 are GTSNPN and SVGIG (reference sequence). The germline V and J ends were trimmed by 0 bases and 5 bases, with 10 bases remaining between them. The CDR3 runs 13 residues. The CDR3 nucleotides read TGTGCCTGGAGTGTAGGGCAGGGGGAGACCCAGTACTTC. Its protein is CAWSVGQGETQYF. The whole variable domain, filled in from reference TRBV30 and TRBJ2-5, reads SQTIHQWPATLVQPVGSPLSLECTVEGTSNPNLYWYRQAAGRGLQLLFYSVGIGQISSEVPQNLSASRPQDRQFILSSKKLLLSDSGFYLCAWSVGQGETQYFGPGTRLLVL.

CDR3 region: CASRAGTVNQPQHF. The CDR3, as DNA: TGTGCCAGCAGGGCCGGGACAGTCAATCAGCCCCAGCATTTT. The J gene is TRBJ1-5, the V gene TRBV7-2; 7 nucleotides line up with TRBD1. The CDR3 is 14 residues long. Germline lookup yields CDR1 SGHTA and CDR2 FQGNSA. Trimming at V came to 6 bases and at J to 3 bases, leaving 5 bases not matched to a gene.

V is TRBV28 and J is TRBJ1-5; a possible D gene is TRBD1 (5 bases). From germline, CDR1 is MDHEN and CDR2 SYDVKM. V was clipped by 2 bases and J by 11 bases, with 16 bases between them. The CDR3 is 14 amino acids. The CDR3 spells CASSLVVAGRAQHF. CDR3 sequence (DNA): TGTGCCAGCAGTTTAGTGGTGGCAGGGAGGGCCCAGCATTTT.

This chain links TRBV9 with TRBJ1-1; unclear D gene. V shed 4 bases and J shed 1 base, with 14 bases lying between them. The germline CDR1 and CDR2 sequences are SGDLS and YYNGEE. CDR3 length equals 15 residues. The CDR3 region has the DNA TGTGCCAGCAGCCCGCCGCGGTTTGGGAACACTGAAGCTTTCTTT. This codes for CASSPPRFGNTEAFF.

The CDR3 DNA reads as TGTGCCAGCAGTGAAGCGGGGAGGGATTCACCCCTCCACTTT. Translating gives CASSEAGRDSPLHF. The chain carries TRBV6-1 and TRBJ1-6; D unclear. Trimming stripped 0 bases from V and 8 bases from J, with 8 bases between. CDR1 and CDR2 from the germline V gene are MNHNS and SASEGT. The CDR3 contains 14 residues.

This chain uses TRBV6-1 with TRBJ1-2; 8 nucleotides match TRBD1. The germline V gene has CDR1 MNHNS and CDR2 SASEGT. J gave up 0 bases and V 1 base, and 1 base lay outside the gene matches. The CDR3 runs 15 residues. CDR3 sequence reads: CASSEGQGPNYGYTF. The CDR3, as DNA: TGTGCCAGCAGTGAAGGACAGGGGCCTAACTATGGCTACACCTTC.

This chain joins TRBV28 and TRBJ1-5; no definite D call. CDR3 length: 16 amino acids. Germline-derived CDR1 and CDR2 are MDHEN and SYDVKM. Trimming removed 1 base from V and 0 bases from J, with 10 bases in between. This chain's CDR3 is CASSLLLENSNQPQHF. CDR3 nucleotides: TGTGCCAGCAGTTTATTGCTAGAGAATAGCAATCAGCCCCAGCATTTT.

The chain uses TRBV7-2 and TRBJ1-4; the D is unclear. V lost 5 bases, J lost 0 bases, and 10 bases lay in between. This CDR3 is 15 amino acids long. CDR1 SGHTA and CDR2 FQGNSA come from the germline V gene. CDR3 bases: TGTGCCAGCAGCCCGTCGAGGGCAACTAATGAAAAACTGTTTTTT. Residues: CASSPSRATNEKLFF. The full variable domain, with the rest looked up from reference TRBV7-2 and TRBJ1-4, is GAGVSQSPSNKVTEKGKDVELRCDPISGHTALYWYRQSLGQGLEFLIYFQGNSAPDKSGLPSDRFSAERTGGSVSTLTIQRTQQEDSAVYLCASSPSRATNEKLFFGSGTQLSVL.

The CDR3: CASKTDNTGELFF. The CDR3 DNA reads as TGTGCCAGCAAAACAGATAACACCGGGGAGCTGTTTTTT. V is TRBV2 and J is TRBJ2-2; D unclear. Germline-derived CDR1 and CDR2 are SNHLY and FYNNEI. The CDR3 spans 13 residues. Trimming took 7 bases from V and 2 from J, leaving 8 bases between them. The full variable domain, in which reference TRBV2 and TRBJ2-2 provide the parts outside the CDR3, is EPEVTQTPSHQVTQMGQEVILRCVPISNHLYFYWYRQILGQKVEFLVSFYNNEISEKSEIFDDQFSVERPDGSNFTLKIRSTKLEDSAMYFCASKTDNTGELFFGEGSRLTVL.

The chain couples TRBV3-1 (or the pseudogene TRBV3-2) to TRBJ2-5, with 8 bases matching TRBD2. With V trimmed by 3 bases and J by 7 bases, 16 bases remained unmatched. CDR1 LGHDT and CDR2 YNNKEL come from the germline V gene (reference sequence). CDR3 length: 17 amino acids. The CDR3 bases are TGTGCCAGCAGCCAGGATCCGGGACTAGTTTCCCGGGGGACCCAGTACTTC. As protein: CASSQDPGLVSRGTQYF.

This clone appeared once. The chain carries TRBV6-1 and TRBJ2-1; D not certain. The germline V and J ends were trimmed by 1 base and 10 bases, with 8 bases remaining between them. The CDR3 totals 12 residues. Germline-derived CDR1 and CDR2 are MNHNS and SASEGT. The DNA of the CDR3 is TGTGCCAGCAGTGAAGGCCCGCGGGAGCAGTTCTTC. It encodes CASSEGPREQFF.

This rearrangement joins TRBV28 to TRBJ1-5; TRBD1 is a possible D gene (6 bases). The V end was cut by 7 bases, the J end by 9 bases, with 16 bases between. The CDR3 loop spans 13 amino acids. Germline CDR1 is MDHEN and CDR2 is SYDVKM. Here the CDR3 reads CASNDAGARPQHF. Here the CDR3 DNA reads TGTGCCAGCAATGATGCAGGGGCGCGGCCCCAGCATTTT.

V and J are TRBV19 and TRBJ1-5, with a possible D match to TRBD1 (5 bases). The CDR3 contains 16 residues. The germline gives CDR1 LNHDA, CDR2 SQIVND (reference sequence). Trimming took 4 bases from V and 3 from J, leaving 16 bases between them. The CDR3 sequence is CASSRAGRSDNQPQHF. The CDR3 DNA follows: TGTGCCAGTAGTAGGGCGGGACGGTCTGACAATCAGCCCCAGCATTTT.

The chain carries TRBV3-1 (or the pseudogene TRBV3-2) and TRBJ1-4, with 9 nucleotides matching TRBD1. With 8 bases clipped from V and 7 bases from J, the junction kept 5 bases outside the gene matches. Germline CDR1 is LGHDT and CDR2 is YNNKEL (reference sequence). The CDR3 has 13 residues. The CDR3 loop is CASQNRGLEKLFF. CDR3 sequence (DNA): TGTGCCAGCCAGAACAGGGGGCTTGAAAAACTGTTTTTT.

This clone was counted a few times. CDR3 sequence reads: CASSPVGGQPQHF. CDR3 nucleotide sequence: TGTGCCAGCAGTCCAGTGGGGGGACAGCCCCAGCATTTT. The rearrangement joins TRBV6-5 to TRBJ1-5; a weak D match, TRBD1 (5 bases). V lost 5 bases and J lost 7, with 12 bases in between. Germline CDR1 MNHEY, CDR2 SVGAGI. CDR3 length equals 13 residues.

This chain uses TRBV14 with TRBJ1-6; 8 bases are a match to TRBD1. V lost 0 bases, J lost 10 bases, and 5 bases stayed unmatched. CDR1 is SGHDN and CDR2 is FVKESK in the germline V gene. This CDR3 is 15 amino acids long. The DNA for the CDR3 is TGTGCCAGCAGCCAAGATCGGACAGGGAGATCACCCCTCCACTTT. The encoded protein is CASSQDRTGRSPLHF.

The rearrangement links TRBV6-1 to TRBJ1-2, with D maybe TRBD1 (5 bases). The CDR3 runs to 15 residues. The germline V and J ends were trimmed by 0 bases and 4 bases, with 12 bases remaining between them. Germline lookup yields CDR1 MNHNS and CDR2 SASEGT. CDR3: CASSEALKGIYGYTF. CDR3 DNA sequence: TGTGCCAGCAGTGAAGCGCTAAAGGGGATCTATGGCTACACCTTC.

The chain combines TRBV7-8 with TRBJ1-2; D is ambiguous. The CDR3 has 14 amino acids. Germline lookup yields CDR1 SGHVS and CDR2 FQNEAQ. The V end was cut by 1 base, the J end by 8 bases, with 14 bases between. The CDR3 DNA is TGTGCCAGCAGCTTAGTGGGTAGGGAGGGCGGCTACACCTTC. Protein product: CASSLVGREGGYTF.

The V call is TRBV28, the J call TRBJ1-2, with D unclear. V lost 3 bases and J lost 4, with 12 bases in between. The V gene's germline CDR1 is MDHEN and CDR2 SYDVKM. CDR3 length: 14 amino acids. The CDR3: CASSLRGRLYGYTF. CDR3 DNA: TGTGCCAGCAGTTTGCGCGGGCGCCTCTATGGCTACACCTTC.